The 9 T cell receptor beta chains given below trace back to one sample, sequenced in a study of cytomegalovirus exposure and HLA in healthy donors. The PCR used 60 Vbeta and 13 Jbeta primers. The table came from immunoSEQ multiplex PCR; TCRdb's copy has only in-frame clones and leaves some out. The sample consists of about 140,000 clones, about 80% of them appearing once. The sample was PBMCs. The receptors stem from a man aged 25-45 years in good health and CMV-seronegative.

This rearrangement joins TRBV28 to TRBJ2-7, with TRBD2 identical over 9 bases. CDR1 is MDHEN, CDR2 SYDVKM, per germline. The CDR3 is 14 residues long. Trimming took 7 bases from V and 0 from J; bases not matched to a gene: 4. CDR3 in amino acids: CASTLAGSSYEQYF. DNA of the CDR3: TGTGCCAGCACCCTAGCGGGAAGCTCCTACGAGCAGTACTTC. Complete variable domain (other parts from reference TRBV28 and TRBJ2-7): DVKVTQSSRYLVKRTGEKVFLECVQDMDHENMFWYRQDPGLGLRLIYFSYDVKMKEKGDIPEGYSVSREKKERFSLILESASTNQTSMYLCASTLAGSSYEQYFGPGTRLTVT.

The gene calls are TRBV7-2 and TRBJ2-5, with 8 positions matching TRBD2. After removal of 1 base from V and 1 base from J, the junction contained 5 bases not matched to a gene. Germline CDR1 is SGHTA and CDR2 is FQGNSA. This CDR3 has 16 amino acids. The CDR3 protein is CASSLVGGRIQETQYF. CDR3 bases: TGTGCCAGCAGCTTAGTGGGCGGGAGGATCCAAGAGACCCAGTACTTC.

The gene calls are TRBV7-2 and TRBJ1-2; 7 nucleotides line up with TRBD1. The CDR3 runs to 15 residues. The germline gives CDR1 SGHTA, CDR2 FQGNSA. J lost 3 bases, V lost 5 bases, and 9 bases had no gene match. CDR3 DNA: TGTGCCAGCAGCCCTATCGGACAGGTAGACTATGGCTACACCTTC. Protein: CASSPIGQVDYGYTF.

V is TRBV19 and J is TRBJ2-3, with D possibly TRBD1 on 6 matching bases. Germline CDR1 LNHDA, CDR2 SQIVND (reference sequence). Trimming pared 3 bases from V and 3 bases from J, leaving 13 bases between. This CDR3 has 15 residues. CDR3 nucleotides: TGTGCCAGTAGTATGGGTCCAGGGGCTACAGATACGCAGTATTTT. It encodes CASSMGPGATDTQYF.

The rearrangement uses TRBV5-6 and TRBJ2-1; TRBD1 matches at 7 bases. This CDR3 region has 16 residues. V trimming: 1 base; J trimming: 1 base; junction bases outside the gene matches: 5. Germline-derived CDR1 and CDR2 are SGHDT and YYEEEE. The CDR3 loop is CASSLRRTGSYNEQFF. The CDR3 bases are TGTGCCAGCAGCTTGAGACGGACAGGTTCCTACAATGAGCAGTTCTTC.

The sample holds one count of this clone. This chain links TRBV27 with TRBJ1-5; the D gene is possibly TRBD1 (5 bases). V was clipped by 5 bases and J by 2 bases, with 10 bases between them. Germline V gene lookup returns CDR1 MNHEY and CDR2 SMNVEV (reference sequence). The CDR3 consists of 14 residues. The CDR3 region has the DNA TGTGCCAGCAGTCAGGGTCGAGGCAATCAGCCCCAGCATTTT. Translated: CASSQGRGNQPQHF.

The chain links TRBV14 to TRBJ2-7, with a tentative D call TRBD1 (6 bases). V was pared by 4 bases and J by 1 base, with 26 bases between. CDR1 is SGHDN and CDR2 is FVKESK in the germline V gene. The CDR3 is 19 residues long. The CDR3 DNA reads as TGTGCCAGCAGCCCTCGGGAATTTCTCGGGGACATCCAATCCTACGAGCAGTACTTC. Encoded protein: CASSPREFLGDIQSYEQYF.

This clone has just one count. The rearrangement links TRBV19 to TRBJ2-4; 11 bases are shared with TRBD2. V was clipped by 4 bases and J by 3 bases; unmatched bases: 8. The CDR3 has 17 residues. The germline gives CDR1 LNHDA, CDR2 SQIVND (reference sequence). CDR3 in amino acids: CASSRLAGNVNKNIQYF. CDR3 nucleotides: TGTGCCAGTAGTAGACTAGCGGGAAACGTAAACAAAAACATTCAGTACTTC.

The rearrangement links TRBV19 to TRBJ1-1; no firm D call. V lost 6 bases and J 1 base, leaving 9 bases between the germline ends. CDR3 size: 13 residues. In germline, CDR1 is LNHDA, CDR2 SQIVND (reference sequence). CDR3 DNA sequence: TGTGCCAGTAGAAAACAGAGGAACACTGAAGCTTTCTTT. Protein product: CASRKQRNTEAFF.